This section outlines one T cell receptor beta chain sequence together with its context. The antigen it recognizes is unknown. Nothing much larger sits one base from this clone, and base qualities are not available. What the time point label conveys for this sample: baseline before first vaccination. Vaccinee samples were obtained from the UK trials COV001 and COV002, which included a single-blind randomized controlled phase 2/3 trial of AZD1222 (ChAdOx1 nCoV-19) in healthy adults. For TCRbeta chain sequencing, PBMC samples were collected from trial participants at day 0 and at day 28 after the second dose. The CDR3 regions of human TCRbeta chains were subjected to immunosequencing. In the original analysis: TCRs in the repertoires were compared against a reference library of SARS-CoV-2-specific TCRs that had been generated with the MIRA antigen-specificity platform. Breadth meant the fraction of unique TCRs that were SARS-CoV-2-associated, whereas depth meant the fraction of total T cells that were SARS-CoV-2-associated. Each spike-specific TCR was assigned to its reactive spike region and to a CD4 or CD8 class using the MIRA data. Log10-transformed breadth and depth values were compared by one-way ANOVA with Sidak's multiple comparisons tests. The table was pulled from immuneACCESS by TCRdb, which kept in-frame rearrangements only. Such tables lose some clones; where checked, under half of the loss comes from unresolved V genes, and the rest has no known cause. The D gene and trimming were derived from the DNA, and the V and J assignments and clone size from that table. The table for this sample lists more than 100,000 clones; more than 85% of them were counted only once. Roughly 2.6% of the sample is taken by the ten largest.

The data are from a study of T cell responses to AZD1222 COVID-19 vaccine (dated by TCRdb to about 2021). For context, the study as a whole: AZD1222 recipients given second doses at about 4 weeks or at about 12 weeks were pooled, since spike-specific TCR depth and breadth were not found to differ between the two schedules. A total of 233 trial participants underwent TCR sequencing, of whom about 200 had received two doses of AZD1222 and 26 had received two doses of the MenACWY control vaccine. Trial participants were enrolled by age into subgroups of 18-55, 56-69 and 70-plus years, and about 150, 27 and 61 TCR-sequenced participants, respectively, were included in these subgroups.

Summary of the overall study and its limitations: Epitopes outside the regions mutated in the B.1.351 and B.1.1.7 variants were reportedly recognized by nearly half of the unique spike-specific TCRs. Conclusions about previously exposed vaccinees are limited because only a handful of AZD1222 recipients were SARS-CoV-2 seropositive at baseline. Participants were mostly white British and included more females than males, and it was suggested by the authors that clonal diversity may have been underestimated. Because no day 14 peak-response samples were available, repertoires were characterized only after the peak T cell response. A significant rise in spike-specific TCR breadth and depth was observed after two AZD1222 doses relative to day 0 and relative to MenACWY recipients. CD4 TCRs associated with the vaccine covered the entire spike protein, and the dominant responses were in regions 160-218 and 743-854. The 56-69-year group was small, and its depth increase did not reach significance, likely because of low power.

V is cut by 7 bases and J by 7 bases, and the space between the germline ends is 20 bases. Reading from cysteine to phenylalanine, the CDR3 counts 14 amino acids. Only CDR3 DNA remains: 42 bases, in frame from the first base. The CDR1 and CDR2 encoded by the germline V gene are SGHRS and YFSETQ. The chain employs TRBV5-1 and TRBJ2-5; the D gene assignment is ambiguous. This receptor was obtained from an adult in good health. The starting material was peripheral blood, obtained on day 0 of AZD1222 vaccination. Here the CDR3 is given as CASSTSASKGTQYF. The nucleotide sequence is given as TGCGCCAGCTCAACTTCGGCGAGTAAGGGGACCCAGTACTTC.